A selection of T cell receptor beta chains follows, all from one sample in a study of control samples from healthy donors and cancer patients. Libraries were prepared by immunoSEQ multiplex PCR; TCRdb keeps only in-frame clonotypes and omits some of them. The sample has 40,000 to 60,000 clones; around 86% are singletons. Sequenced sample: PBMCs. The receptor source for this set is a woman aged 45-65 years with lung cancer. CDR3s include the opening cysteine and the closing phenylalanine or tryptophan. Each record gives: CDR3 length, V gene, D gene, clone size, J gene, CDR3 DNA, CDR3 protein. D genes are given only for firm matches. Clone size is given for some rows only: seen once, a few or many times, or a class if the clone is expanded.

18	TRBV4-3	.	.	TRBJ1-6	TGCGCCAGCAGCCAAGATCTCGATCAGGGGCTCTATAATTCACCCCTCCACTTT	CASSQDLDQGLYNSPLHF
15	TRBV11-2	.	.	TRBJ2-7	TGTGCCAGCAGCTTAGCCGGACTCCCTCTCGACGAGCAGTACTTC	CASSLAGLPLDEQYF
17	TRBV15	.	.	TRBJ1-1	TGTGCCACCAAAATTGAAGTGGGGGCGGGGGTGAACACTGAAGCTTTCTTT	CATKIEVGAGVNTEAFF
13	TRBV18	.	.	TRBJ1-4	TGTGCCAGCTCGGGGTTCTCTAATGAAAAACTGTTTTTT	CASSGFSNEKLFF
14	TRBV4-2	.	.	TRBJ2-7	TGTGCCAGCAGCCAGGACCGCAGGGGCTACGAGCAGTACTTC	CASSQDRRGYEQYF
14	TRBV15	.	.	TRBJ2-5	TGTGCCACCAGCATTCCCGGATTGCAAGAGACCCAGTACTTC	CATSIPGLQETQYF
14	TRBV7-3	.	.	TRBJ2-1	TGTGCCAGCAGCCCCGGAGGGAAGGGCAATGAGCAGTTCTTC	CASSPGGKGNEQFF
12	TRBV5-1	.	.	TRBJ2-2	TGCGCCAGCAGTTGGGAAACCGGGGAGCTGTTTTTT	CASSWETGELFF
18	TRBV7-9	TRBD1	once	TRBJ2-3	TGTGCCAGCAGCCCGTCCCGGGACAGGGGCGAGGTAACGAATACGCAGTATTTT	CASSPSRDRGEVTNTQYF
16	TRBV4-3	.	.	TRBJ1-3	TGCGCCAGCAGCCAAGATCTTGCAAGCTCTGGAAACACCATATATTTT	CASSQDLASSGNTIYF
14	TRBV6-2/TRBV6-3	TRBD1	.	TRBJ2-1	TGTGCCAGCAGCCGGGACAGTGATTACAATGAGCAGTTCTTC	CASSRDSDYNEQFF
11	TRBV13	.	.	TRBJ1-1	TGTGCCAGCAGCTTTCGAACTGAAGCTTTCTTT	CASSFRTEAFF
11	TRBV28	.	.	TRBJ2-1	TGTGCCAGCAGTTTTGTAAATGAGCAGTTCTTC	CASSFVNEQFF
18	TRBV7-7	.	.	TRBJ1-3	TGTGCCAGCAGCTTTCGCTTTTCGGGGGGAGGCTCTGGAAACACCATATATTTT	CASSFRFSGGGSGNTIYF
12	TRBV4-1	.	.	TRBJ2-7	TGCGCCAGCAGCCAGGGATCCTACGAGCAGTACTTC	CASSQGSYEQYF
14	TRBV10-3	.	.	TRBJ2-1	TGTGCCATCAACCGGGTCCCTGATCGCAATGAGCAGTTCTTC	CAINRVPDRNEQFF